These T cell receptor beta chains were read from a single sample in a study of T cell responses to AZD1222 COVID-19 vaccine. Assay: immunoSEQ multiplex PCR; the TCRdb copy retains only in-frame clones and omits some. The table lists roughly 150,000 clones, 91% of them singletons, with approximately 3.9% in the top ten. The starting material was peripheral blood, obtained 28 days after the second AZD1222 dose. The receptors were sampled from an adult who received the AZD1222 COVID-19 vaccine. CDR3s include the opening cysteine and the closing phenylalanine or tryptophan. The order of the fields is clone size, J gene, D gene, V gene, CDR3 protein, CDR3 DNA. D genes are given only for firm matches. Only some rows state a clone size, as once, few, many or a class for expanded clones.

abundance: NA; j_gene: TRBJ1-6; d_gene: NA; v_gene: TRBV9; CDR3aa: CASSVAEYGPLHF; CDR3nt: TGTGCCAGCAGCGTAGCTGAGTATGGACCCCTCCACTTT
abundance: once; j_gene: TRBJ2-7; d_gene: NA; v_gene: TRBV6-5; CDR3aa: CASSYSRAYEQYF; CDR3nt: TGTGCCAGCAGTTATAGTAGGGCCTACGAGCAGTACTTC
abundance: NA; j_gene: TRBJ2-7; d_gene: TRBD2; v_gene: TRBV27; CDR3aa: CASSFLGLAGGLDEQYF; CDR3nt: TGTGCCAGCAGTTTTTTAGGACTAGCGGGAGGTTTAGACGAGCAGTACTTC
abundance: NA; j_gene: TRBJ1-5; d_gene: NA; v_gene: TRBV6-2/TRBV6-3; CDR3aa: CASSYSSGTGQPQHF; CDR3nt: TGTGCCAGCAGTTACTCTTCTGGGACGGGTCAGCCCCAGCATTTT
abundance: NA; j_gene: TRBJ1-2; d_gene: NA; v_gene: TRBV12-3/TRBV12-4; CDR3aa: CASSFLGGYTF; CDR3nt: TGTGCCAGCAGTTTCCTAGGTGGCTACACCTTC
abundance: once; j_gene: TRBJ1-2; d_gene: NA; v_gene: TRBV19; CDR3aa: CATSKDSSLFGGYTF; CDR3nt: TGTGCCACCTCAAAGGATAGTAGCCTTTTCGGCGGCTACACCTTC
abundance: NA; j_gene: TRBJ2-3; d_gene: NA; v_gene: TRBV20-1; CDR3aa: CSASSTDTQYF; CDR3nt: TGCAGTGCTAGTAGCACAGATACGCAGTATTTT
abundance: NA; j_gene: TRBJ1-3; d_gene: NA; v_gene: TRBV7-9; CDR3aa: CASSQDRAAGNTIYF; CDR3nt: TGTGCCAGCAGCCAGGACAGAGCAGCTGGAAACACCATATATTTT
abundance: NA; j_gene: TRBJ1-3; d_gene: TRBD1; v_gene: TRBV6-1; CDR3aa: CASSEKGTGLSGNTIYF; CDR3nt: TGTGCCAGCAGTGAAAAGGGGACAGGCCTCTCTGGAAACACCATATATTTT
abundance: NA; j_gene: TRBJ1-5; d_gene: NA; v_gene: TRBV5-1; CDR3aa: CASSLAGVNQPQHF; CDR3nt: TGCGCCAGCAGCTTGGCAGGGGTCAATCAGCCCCAGCATTTT
abundance: once; j_gene: TRBJ1-4; d_gene: NA; v_gene: TRBV14; CDR3aa: CASSQTDATNEKLFF; CDR3nt: TGTGCCAGCAGCCAAACCGATGCAACTAATGAAAAACTGTTTTTT
abundance: NA; j_gene: TRBJ1-5; d_gene: NA; v_gene: TRBV30; CDR3aa: CAWSVRGYSNQPQHF; CDR3nt: TGTGCCTGGAGTGTAAGGGGGTATAGCAATCAGCCCCAGCATTTT
abundance: NA; j_gene: TRBJ1-5; d_gene: NA; v_gene: TRBV7-6; CDR3aa: CASSFGPRGNQPQHF; CDR3nt: TGTGCCAGCAGCTTCGGCCCCCGCGGCAATCAGCCCCAGCATTTT
abundance: NA; j_gene: TRBJ1-2; d_gene: NA; v_gene: TRBV9; CDR3aa: CASSATPPLGFTGRFHYGYTF; CDR3nt: TGTGCCAGCAGCGCCACCCCTCCCCTTGGTTTTACAGGGAGGTTCCACTATGGCTACACCTTC
abundance: NA; j_gene: TRBJ2-5; d_gene: NA; v_gene: TRBV10-3; CDR3aa: CAISPSFVEAQYF; CDR3nt: TGTGCCATCAGTCCGTCTTTCGTTGAGGCCCAGTACTTC
abundance: NA; j_gene: TRBJ1-4; d_gene: TRBD1; v_gene: TRBV6-2/TRBV6-3; CDR3aa: CASSSDRGTNEKLFF; CDR3nt: TGTGCCAGCAGCTCTGACAGGGGGACGAATGAAAAACTGTTTTTT
abundance: NA; j_gene: TRBJ1-5; d_gene: NA; v_gene: TRBV6-6; CDR3aa: CASSPWAGTSNQPQHF; CDR3nt: TGTGCCAGCAGTCCCTGGGCAGGGACGAGCAATCAGCCCCAGCATTTT
abundance: NA; j_gene: TRBJ2-2; d_gene: TRBD2; v_gene: TRBV3-1/TRBV3-2; CDR3aa: CASSRTPGLAGGPGELFF; CDR3nt: TGTGCCAGCAGCCGAACCCCGGGACTAGCGGGGGGGCCTGGGGAGCTGTTTTTT
abundance: NA; j_gene: TRBJ1-1; d_gene: NA; v_gene: TRBV3-1/TRBV3-2; CDR3aa: CASSQDVVRGPGAFF; CDR3nt: TGTGCCAGCAGCCAAGATGTGGTCCGGGGGCCGGGGGCTTTCTTT
abundance: NA; j_gene: TRBJ1-2; d_gene: NA; v_gene: TRBV18; CDR3aa: CASSPEDSHYGYTF; CDR3nt: TGTGCCAGCTCACCAGAGGACAGCCACTATGGCTACACCTTC
abundance: NA; j_gene: TRBJ2-1; d_gene: NA; v_gene: TRBV11-1; CDR3aa: CASSLRLQNEQFF; CDR3nt: TGTGCCAGCAGCTTAAGACTCCAGAATGAGCAGTTCTTC
abundance: NA; j_gene: TRBJ1-1; d_gene: NA; v_gene: TRBV3-1/TRBV3-2; CDR3aa: CASTSWEGNTEAFF; CDR3nt: TGTGCCAGTACCTCCTGGGAGGGAAACACTGAAGCTTTCTTT
abundance: NA; j_gene: TRBJ2-3; d_gene: NA; v_gene: TRBV7-2; CDR3aa: CASSLEMRASDTQYF; CDR3nt: TGTGCCAGCAGCCTAGAGATGCGCGCTTCAGATACGCAGTATTTT
abundance: NA; j_gene: TRBJ2-3; d_gene: TRBD2; v_gene: TRBV6-2/TRBV6-3; CDR3aa: CASSYPSGRATDTQYF; CDR3nt: TGTGCCAGCAGTTACCCCAGCGGGAGGGCCACAGATACGCAGTATTTT
abundance: NA; j_gene: TRBJ1-1; d_gene: NA; v_gene: TRBV19; CDR3aa: CASSNIRGPLDTEAFF; CDR3nt: TGTGCCAGTAGTAACATTCGGGGACCGCTAGACACTGAAGCTTTCTTT
abundance: NA; j_gene: TRBJ1-2; d_gene: NA; v_gene: TRBV7-9; CDR3aa: CASSLSTGAYGYTF; CDR3nt: TGTGCCAGCAGCTTAAGTACAGGAGCATATGGCTACACCTTC
abundance: NA; j_gene: TRBJ2-7; d_gene: NA; v_gene: TRBV12-3/TRBV12-4; CDR3aa: CASSRDNYEQYF; CDR3nt: TGTGCCAGCAGTCGGGACAACTACGAGCAGTACTTC
abundance: NA; j_gene: TRBJ2-1; d_gene: TRBD2; v_gene: TRBV6-4; CDR3aa: CASSDEGLAGIIRNEQFF; CDR3nt: TGTGCCAGCAGTGACGAAGGGCTAGCGGGAATAATCCGCAATGAGCAGTTCTTC
abundance: NA; j_gene: TRBJ1-4; d_gene: NA; v_gene: TRBV12-3/TRBV12-4; CDR3aa: CASSIGGEKLFF; CDR3nt: TGTGCCAGCAGTATCGGAGGGGAAAAACTGTTTTTT
abundance: NA; j_gene: TRBJ1-5; d_gene: NA; v_gene: TRBV12-3/TRBV12-4; CDR3aa: CASSSNQPQHF; CDR3nt: TGTGCCAGCAGTTCGAATCAGCCCCAGCATTTT
abundance: NA; j_gene: TRBJ1-1; d_gene: NA; v_gene: TRBV14; CDR3aa: CASSQDRAWQAGTEAFF; CDR3nt: TGTGCCAGCAGCCAAGATCGAGCATGGCAGGCAGGGACTGAAGCTTTCTTT
abundance: NA; j_gene: TRBJ1-1; d_gene: NA; v_gene: TRBV9; CDR3aa: CASSAPGNTEAFF; CDR3nt: TGTGCCAGCAGCGCCCCGGGGAACACTGAAGCTTTCTTT
abundance: once; j_gene: TRBJ2-1; d_gene: TRBD1; v_gene: TRBV6-6; CDR3aa: CASMGQGNNEQFF; CDR3nt: TGTGCCAGCATGGGACAGGGAAACAATGAGCAGTTCTTC
abundance: NA; j_gene: TRBJ2-3; d_gene: NA; v_gene: TRBV3-1/TRBV3-2; CDR3aa: CASSPNPSTDTQYF; CDR3nt: TGTGCCAGCAGCCCAAACCCGAGCACAGATACGCAGTATTTT
abundance: NA; j_gene: TRBJ1-1; d_gene: TRBD1; v_gene: TRBV5-1; CDR3aa: CASSHTVGDRDFEAFF; CDR3nt: TGCGCCAGCAGTCATACCGTGGGGGACAGGGACTTTGAAGCTTTCTTT
abundance: NA; j_gene: TRBJ2-5; d_gene: NA; v_gene: TRBV4-2; CDR3aa: CASSQGEDRYQETQYF; CDR3nt: TGTGCCAGCAGCCAAGGGGAGGACAGGTACCAAGAGACCCAGTACTTC
abundance: NA; j_gene: TRBJ2-3; d_gene: NA; v_gene: TRBV19; CDR3aa: CASSREGSSTDTQYF; CDR3nt: TGTGCCAGTAGTAGAGAGGGGAGTTCCACAGATACGCAGTATTTT
abundance: NA; j_gene: TRBJ2-7; d_gene: NA; v_gene: TRBV5-6; CDR3aa: CASSISGSSYEQYF; CDR3nt: TGTGCCAGCAGCATCTCTGGGTCAAGCTACGAGCAGTACTTC
abundance: once; j_gene: TRBJ2-7; d_gene: TRBD1; v_gene: TRBV29-1; CDR3aa: CSAEKRDRPPGEQYF; CDR3nt: TGCAGCGCCGAAAAGAGGGACAGGCCCCCCGGCGAGCAGTACTTC
abundance: NA; j_gene: TRBJ1-5; d_gene: NA; v_gene: TRBV7-9; CDR3aa: CASSFDTSNQPQHF; CDR3nt: TGTGCCAGCAGCTTTGATACAAGCAATCAGCCCCAGCATTTT
abundance: NA; j_gene: TRBJ2-6; d_gene: NA; v_gene: TRBV5-1; CDR3aa: CASSALGVGANVLTF; CDR3nt: TGCGCCAGCAGCGCCCTGGGTGTGGGGGCCAACGTCCTGACTTTC
abundance: NA; j_gene: TRBJ1-5; d_gene: NA; v_gene: TRBV21-1; CDR3aa: CASSKKKGQQPQHF; CDR3nt: TGTGCCAGCAGCAAAAAGAAGGGGCAGCAGCCCCAGCATTTT
abundance: NA; j_gene: TRBJ1-6; d_gene: NA; v_gene: TRBV5-1; CDR3aa: CASSLVTGQSSPLHF; CDR3nt: TGCGCCAGCAGCTTGGTTACAGGGCAAAGTTCACCCCTCCACTTT
abundance: NA; j_gene: TRBJ2-1; d_gene: TRBD1; v_gene: TRBV5-4; CDR3aa: CASSPDRDSRPFF; CDR3nt: TGTGCCAGCAGCCCGGACAGGGACTCTCGTCCGTTCTTC
abundance: NA; j_gene: TRBJ1-1; d_gene: NA; v_gene: TRBV4-3; CDR3aa: CASSSSRGGVTEAFF; CDR3nt: TGCGCCAGCAGCTCCTCCCGGGGCGGGGTCACTGAAGCTTTCTTT
abundance: NA; j_gene: TRBJ1-2; d_gene: TRBD1; v_gene: TRBV6-6; CDR3aa: CASSSRGRDWGYTF; CDR3nt: TGTGCCAGCAGCAGCAGGGGGCGGGATTGGGGCTACACCTTC
abundance: once; j_gene: TRBJ1-1; d_gene: NA; v_gene: TRBV4-1; CDR3aa: CASSHDRTNTEAFF; CDR3nt: TGCGCCAGCAGCCACGACAGGACGAACACTGAAGCTTTCTTT
abundance: NA; j_gene: TRBJ1-1; d_gene: NA; v_gene: TRBV2; CDR3aa: CASSDGRGAREAFF; CDR3nt: TGTGCCAGCAGTGATGGCAGGGGAGCCCGTGAAGCTTTCTTT
abundance: NA; j_gene: TRBJ2-5; d_gene: NA; v_gene: TRBV29-1; CDR3aa: CSTGRSQETQYF; CDR3nt: TGCAGCACCGGACGGAGCCAAGAGACCCAGTACTTC
abundance: NA; j_gene: TRBJ1-1; d_gene: NA; v_gene: TRBV6-5; CDR3aa: CASSYSSAGEAFF; CDR3nt: TGTGCCAGCAGTTACTCGAGTGCGGGGGAAGCTTTCTTT
abundance: once; j_gene: TRBJ1-2; d_gene: TRBD1; v_gene: TRBV10-3; CDR3aa: CAISDSSGTGYGYTF; CDR3nt: TGTGCCATCAGTGATTCTAGTGGGACAGGGTATGGCTACACCTTC
abundance: NA; j_gene: TRBJ2-7; d_gene: TRBD1; v_gene: TRBV19; CDR3aa: CASSIVGRDRGPDEQYF; CDR3nt: TGTGCCAGTAGTATAGTAGGCCGGGACAGGGGGCCAGACGAGCAGTACTTC
abundance: NA; j_gene: TRBJ2-7; d_gene: NA; v_gene: TRBV19; CDR3aa: CAVRGGTEQYF; CDR3nt: TGTGCCGTTAGGGGGGGGACCGAGCAGTACTTC
abundance: NA; j_gene: TRBJ1-2; d_gene: TRBD1; v_gene: TRBV27; CDR3aa: CASSLYTGDNYGYTF; CDR3nt: TGTGCCAGCAGTTTATACACAGGGGATAACTATGGCTACACCTTC